The source of this TCR beta chain is a study of blood T cell repertoires in COVID-19. Background on the study: The samples span acute and convalescent COVID-19 from the United States, Italy and Spain. PBMCs, B-cell-depleted T cells, or T cells provided the cDNA or gDNA that made up the material.

This CDR3 region has 15 residues. Trimming pared 1 base from V and 1 base from J, leaving 10 bases between. The germline CDR1 and CDR2 sequences are SGHTA and FQGTGA. Original handling: How many nucleated cells were present was estimated from reference gene primer amplification. Assay: immunoSEQ multiplex PCR; the TCRdb copy retains only in-frame clones and omits some. V, J and clone size were drawn from that table, and D and trimming were deduced from the DNA. Of fewer than 400,000 clones listed, roughly 90% are singletons. The chain uses TRBV7-3 and TRBJ1-1; D is uncertain. The sample comprised PBMCs or T cells enriched from blood (not recorded which). The clonotype comes from a woman younger than 45 who had been exposed to COVID-19. CDR3 DNA: TGTGCCAGCAGCTTAAGGCTAGCGGGGAACACTGAAGCTTTCTTT. Translating it yields CASSLRLAGNTEAFF.